The TCR beta chain described here comes from a study of blood T cell repertoires in COVID-19. The CDR3 is 14 residues long. CDR1 and CDR2 from the germline V gene are SEHNR and FQNEAQ (reference sequence). V dropped 5 bases and J dropped 8; count of bases not matched to a gene: 7. TCRdb's table, derived via immunoSEQ multiplex PCR, lists solely in-frame clones and lacks some. Counted here are some 290,000 clones, around 78% occurring once; the ten biggest clones make up 4.6%. Source material: peripheral blood. This receptor was taken from a man between 60 and 75 years old who had recovered from COVID-19. The chain has TRBV7-9 and TRBJ2-4, with 9 nucleotides matching TRBD1. This CDR3 is CASSAQGAPDIQYF. The CDR3 DNA reads as TGTGCCAGCAGCGCACAGGGGGCTCCTGACATTCAGTACTTC.